The present entry profiles one TCR beta chain with its context. Per the authors' pipeline: Using reference gene primer amplification, nucleated cell counts were estimated. Profiling relied on immunoSEQ multiplex PCR, and the TCRdb table lists in-frame clones only, not all of them. Clone size and the V and J calls come from that table; the DNA yielded D and trimming. Seen here are 200,000 to 250,000 clones, roughly 75% observed once, and the top ten hold about 5.5%. This sample was taken from a study of blood T cell repertoires in COVID-19. Study overall: Samples of COVID-19 (acute and convalescent) were obtained from the United States, Italy and Spain. Sources were T cells, B-cell-depleted T cells, or PBMCs; the material itself was cDNA or gDNA.

The sequence was collected from a woman between 65 and 79 years old with acute or convalescent COVID-19. The sample consisted of peripheral blood.

The CDR3 DNA follows: TGTGCCAGCAGCGCTGGGGGGTTGGAACAGTACTTC. Translated: CASSAGGLEQYF. V is TRBV9 and J is TRBJ2-7; a weak D match, TRBD2 (6 bases). The CDR3 has 12 amino acids. V lost 3 bases and J 10 bases, leaving 14 bases between the germline ends. Germline V gene lookup returns CDR1 SGDLS and CDR2 YYNGEE.